These 15 T cell receptor beta chains share one sample of origin, sequenced in a study of identical twins. TCRdb reprocessed the 5' RACE reads with MiXCR, giving one entry per CDR3 protein. In the table there are 700,000 to 950,000 distinct CDR3 sequences, 12% of which are singletons. These data also formed part of another study, on yellow fever vaccine responses in identical twins.

Sequencing input: PBMCs. The origin of the receptors is a woman aged 18-30 years in good health.

The chain carries TRBV27 and TRBJ2-1, with TRBD2 identical over 12 bases. V dropped 6 bases and J dropped 8; count of bases not matched to a gene: 11. Germline V lookup: CDR1 MNHEY, CDR2 SMNVEV (reference sequence). The CDR3 length is 16 residues. CDR3 nucleotides: TGTGCCAGCAGCCCCACGACTAGCGGGAGTTTGTATGAGCAGTTCTTC. Translation: CASSPTTSGSLYEQFF.

The sample holds a few counts of this clonotype. The chain has TRBV14 and TRBJ2-3; D gene unclear. Germline V CDR1 and CDR2: SGHDN, FVKESK. The CDR3 spans 12 residues. Trimming pared 5 bases from V and 4 bases from J, leaving 7 bases between. This CDR3 reads CASSIFPDTQYF. The DNA for the CDR3 is TGTGCCAGCAGCATATTTCCAGATACGCAGTATTTT.

This clonotype was recorded a few times. The chain recombines TRBV7-9 with TRBJ2-1; D could derive from TRBD1 or TRBD2 (5 bases each). V lost 7 bases and J lost 1, with 17 bases in between. This CDR3 has 16 residues. In germline, CDR1 is SEHNR, CDR2 FQNEAQ (reference sequence). CDR3 in DNA: TGTGCCAGCACGGGACCTAGGGACGCGTCCTACAATGAGCAGTTCTTC. Residues: CASTGPRDASYNEQFF.

V usage is TRBV27 and J usage is TRBJ2-7, with D possibly being TRBD2 (5 bases). Germline CDR1 is MNHEY and CDR2 is SMNVEV (reference sequence). V dropped 11 bases and J dropped 0 bases, with 14 bases sitting between them. This CDR3 has 13 residues. CDR3 protein: CAAGGSISYEQYF. CDR3 nucleotide sequence: TGTGCCGCGGGCGGGTCAATCTCCTACGAGCAGTACTTC.

The chain is built from TRBV12-3 or TRBV12-4 and TRBJ1-2, with a possible D match to TRBD1 (6 bases). V was trimmed by 6 bases and J by 7 bases, leaving 18 bases between them. This CDR3 comprises 14 residues. CDR3 loop: CASSSDRKPSGYTF. The CDR3 coding sequence is TGTGCCAGCAGCTCAGACAGGAAACCTTCTGGCTACACCTTC.

The chain recombines TRBV13 with TRBJ2-3; weak D call: TRBD2 (6 bases). The length of the CDR3 is 15 residues. The V gene lost 0 bases and the J gene lost 4 bases, with 11 bases spanning the gap. Germline CDR1 reads PRHDT; CDR2 reads FYEKMQ (reference sequence). The chain's CDR3 is CASSLGRGIADTQYF. CDR3 DNA: TGTGCCAGCAGCTTAGGCCGGGGGATCGCAGATACGCAGTATTTT.

This clonotype was seen more than once but under ten times. The CDR3 sequence is CASSWAPDTEAFF. Written as DNA, the CDR3 is TGTGCCAGCAGCTGGGCCCCGGACACTGAAGCTTTCTTT. The chain uses TRBV7-9 and TRBJ1-1, with D unresolved. CDR1 and CDR2 from the germline V gene are SEHNR and FQNEAQ (reference sequence). The CDR3 has 13 amino acids. Trimming took 4 bases from V and 3 from J, leaving 9 bases between them.

The chain links TRBV6-2 or TRBV6-3 to TRBJ2-3; D may correspond to TRBD1 or TRBD2 (5 bases each). From germline, CDR1 is MNHEY and CDR2 SVGEGT. This CDR3 is 13 amino acids long. Trimming pared 8 bases from V and 6 bases from J, leaving 15 bases between. CDR3 amino acids: CASRMGTPDTQYF. The CDR3 DNA sequence: TGTGCCAGCCGAATGGGGACCCCGGATACGCAGTATTTT.

This clonotype occurred a few times. The chain combines TRBV20-1 with TRBJ2-7; D ambiguous. V lost 2 bases, J lost 3 bases, and 8 bases lay in between. CDR1 and CDR2 from the germline V gene are DFQATT and SNEGSKA (reference sequence). The CDR3 contains 12 residues. Here the CDR3 reads CSARRRVYEQYF. CDR3 sequence (DNA): TGCAGTGCTAGACGCCGGGTCTACGAGCAGTACTTC.

The chain couples TRBV7-2 to TRBJ1-2; D might be TRBD1 (5 bases). There are 15 residues in the CDR3. CDR1 is SGHTA and CDR2 is FQGNSA in the germline V gene. V dropped 1 base and J dropped 7 bases, with 16 bases sitting between them. CDR3 nucleotides: TGTGCCAGCAGCTTAGTCCAGGGAGGAGTGGCTGGCTACACCTTC. This gives the protein CASSLVQGGVAGYTF. The variable domain in full, completed from reference TRBV7-2 and TRBJ1-2, reads GAGVSQSPSNKVTEKGKDVELRCDPISGHTALYWYRQSLGQGLEFLIYFQGNSAPDKSGLPSDRFSAERTGGSVSTLTIQRTQQEDSAVYLCASSLVQGGVAGYTFGSGTRLTVV.

This clonotype was picked up many times. The chain has TRBV20-1 and TRBJ2-3; no clear D. The CDR3 extends over 12 amino acids. Looked up from germline, CDR1 is DFQATT and CDR2 is SNEGSKA (reference sequence). V lost 0 bases and J 4 bases, leaving 5 bases between the germline ends. As DNA, the CDR3 is TGCAGTGCTAGAGACCGCGCAGATACGCAGTATTTT. Protein sequence: CSARDRADTQYF.

This clonotype was detected only a few times. The chain employs TRBV7-8 and TRBJ2-7; either TRBD1 or TRBD2 may supply D (6 bases each). The CDR3 loop spans 14 amino acids. Germline V gene data show CDR1 as SGHVS and CDR2 as FQNEAQ. V lost 6 bases and J lost 7, with 19 bases in between. The CDR3 loop reads CASSSLGGREEQYF. The DNA of the CDR3 is TGTGCCAGCAGTTCTTTAGGGGGACGGGAGGAGCAGTACTTC.

The chain employs TRBV3-1 and TRBJ2-1; unclear D gene. This CDR3 has 14 residues. Germline V CDR1 and CDR2: LGHDT, YNNKEL (reference sequence). V was shortened by 8 bases and J by 4 bases, with 15 bases between the two germline ends. CDR3 region: CASRPTLGYNEQFF. CDR3 bases: TGTGCCAGCCGCCCGACTTTAGGGTACAATGAGCAGTTCTTC.

This clonotype has a handful of counts. This CDR3 is CASSSSAGVDEQFF. CDR3 sequence (DNA): TGTGCCAGCAGCTCCTCAGCGGGAGTTGATGAGCAGTTCTTC. V gene TRBV11-3 combines with J gene TRBJ2-1, with 8 bases lining up with TRBD2. With 4 bases clipped from V and 8 bases from J, the junction kept 7 bases outside the gene matches. CDR1 and CDR2 from the germline V gene are SGHNT and YENEEA. This CDR3 has 14 amino acids.

The chain has TRBV7-8 and TRBJ2-2; 12 nucleotides align to TRBD2. Germline trimming cut 7 bases from V and 6 bases from J; bases unmatched to any gene: 6. Germline CDR1 reads SGHVS; CDR2 reads FQNEAQ. CDR3 length: 15 residues. CDR3 coding DNA: TGTGCCAGCATGACTGGGACTAGCGGGTCCGGGGAGCTGTTTTTT. This gives the protein CASMTGTSGSGELFF.